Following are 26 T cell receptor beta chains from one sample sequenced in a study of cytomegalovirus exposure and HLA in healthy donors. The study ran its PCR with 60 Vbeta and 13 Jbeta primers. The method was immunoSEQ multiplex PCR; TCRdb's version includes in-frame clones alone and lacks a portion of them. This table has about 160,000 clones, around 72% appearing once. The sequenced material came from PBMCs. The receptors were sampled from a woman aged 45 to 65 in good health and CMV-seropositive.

CDR3 DNA: TGTGCCAGCAACTGGGAGGGAGGCACTGAAGCTTTCTTT. Translation gives CASNWEGGTEAFF. The chain carries TRBV2 and TRBJ1-1; D not certain. This CDR3 is built from 13 residues. Trimming stripped 7 bases from V and 4 bases from J, with 13 bases between. Germline V gene sequence: CDR1 SNHLY, CDR2 FYNNEI.

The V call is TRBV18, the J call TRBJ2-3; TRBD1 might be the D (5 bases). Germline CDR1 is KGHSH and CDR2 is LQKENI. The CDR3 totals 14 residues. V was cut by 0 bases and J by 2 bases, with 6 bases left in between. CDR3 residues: CASSPPTATDTQYF. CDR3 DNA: TGTGCCAGCTCACCACCGACAGCCACAGATACGCAGTATTTT. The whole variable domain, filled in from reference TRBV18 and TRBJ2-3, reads NAGVMQNPRHLVRRRGQEARLRCSPMKGHSHVYWYRQLPEEGLKFMVYLQKENIIDESGMPKERFSAEFPKEGPSILRIQQVVRGDSAAYFCASSPPTATDTQYFGPGTRLTVL.

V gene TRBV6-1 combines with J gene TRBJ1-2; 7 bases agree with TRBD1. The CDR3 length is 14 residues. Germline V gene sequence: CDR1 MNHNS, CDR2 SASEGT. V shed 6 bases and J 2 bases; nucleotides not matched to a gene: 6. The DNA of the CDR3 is TGTGCCAGCAGCCCCGGGGGACAGAACTATGGCTACACCTTC. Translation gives CASSPGGQNYGYTF.

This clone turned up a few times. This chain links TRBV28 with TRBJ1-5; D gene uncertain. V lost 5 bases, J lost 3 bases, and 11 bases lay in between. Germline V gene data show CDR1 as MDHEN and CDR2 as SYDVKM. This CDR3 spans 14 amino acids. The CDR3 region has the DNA TGTGCCAGCAGTATGGCGGGGATCAATCAGCCCCAGCATTTT. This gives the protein CASSMAGINQPQHF.

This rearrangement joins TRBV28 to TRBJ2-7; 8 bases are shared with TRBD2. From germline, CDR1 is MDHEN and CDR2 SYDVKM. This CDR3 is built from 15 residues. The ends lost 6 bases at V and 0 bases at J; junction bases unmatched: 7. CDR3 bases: TGTGCCAGCAGCCCCGGGGGGGCTAGCTCCTACGAGCAGTACTTC. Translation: CASSPGGASSYEQYF.

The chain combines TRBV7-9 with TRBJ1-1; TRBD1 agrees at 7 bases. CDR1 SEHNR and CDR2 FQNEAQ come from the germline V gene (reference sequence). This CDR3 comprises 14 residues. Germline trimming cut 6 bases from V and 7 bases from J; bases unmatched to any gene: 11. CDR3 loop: CASRFSDRDREAFF. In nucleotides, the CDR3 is TGTGCCAGCAGATTTTCAGACAGGGATCGTGAAGCTTTCTTT. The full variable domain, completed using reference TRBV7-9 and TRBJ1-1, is DTGVSQNPRHKITKRGQNVTFRCDPISEHNRLYWYRQTLGQGPEFLTYFQNEAQLEKSRLLSDRFSAERPKGSFSTLEIQRTEQGDSAMYLCASRFSDRDREAFFGQGTRLTVV.

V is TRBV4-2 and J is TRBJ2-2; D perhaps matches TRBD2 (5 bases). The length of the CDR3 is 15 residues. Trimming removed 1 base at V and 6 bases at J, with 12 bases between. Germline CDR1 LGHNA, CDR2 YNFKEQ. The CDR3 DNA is TGTGCCAGCAGCCAAGGGAGCGGTACCCCCGGGGAGCTGTTTTTT. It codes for CASSQGSGTPGELFF.

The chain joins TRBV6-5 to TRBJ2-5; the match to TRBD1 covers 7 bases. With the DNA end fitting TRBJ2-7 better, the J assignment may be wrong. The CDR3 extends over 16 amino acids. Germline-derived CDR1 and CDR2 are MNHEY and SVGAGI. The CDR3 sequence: CASSYFSGQASYEQYF. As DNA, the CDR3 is TGTGCCAGCAGTTACTTTTCCGGACAGGCCTCCTACGAGCAGTACTTC.

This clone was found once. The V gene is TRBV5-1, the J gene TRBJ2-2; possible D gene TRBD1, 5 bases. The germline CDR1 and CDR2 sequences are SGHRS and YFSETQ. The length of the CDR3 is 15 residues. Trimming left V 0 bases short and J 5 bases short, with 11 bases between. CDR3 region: CASSLGDSWTGELFF. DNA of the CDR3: TGCGCCAGCAGCTTGGGTGACAGCTGGACCGGGGAGCTGTTTTTT. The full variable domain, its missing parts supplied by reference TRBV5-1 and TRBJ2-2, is KAGVTQTPRYLIKTRGQQVTLSCSPISGHRSVSWYQQTPGQGLQFLFEYFSETQRNKGNFPGRFSGRQFSNSRSEMNVSTLELGDSALYLCASSLGDSWTGELFFGEGSRLTVL.

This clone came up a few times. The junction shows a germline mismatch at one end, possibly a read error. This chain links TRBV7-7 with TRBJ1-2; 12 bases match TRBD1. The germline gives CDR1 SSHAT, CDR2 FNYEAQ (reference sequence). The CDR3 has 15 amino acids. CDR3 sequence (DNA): TGTGCTAGCAGCTTAGCGGGACAGGGGGCAGGTGGCTACACCTTC. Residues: CASSLAGQGAGGYTF.

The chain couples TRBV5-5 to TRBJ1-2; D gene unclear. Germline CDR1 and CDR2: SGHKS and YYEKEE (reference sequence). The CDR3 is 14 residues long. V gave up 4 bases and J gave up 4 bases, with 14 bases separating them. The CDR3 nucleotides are TGTGCCAGCAGCGGGTCAGTAGAGGGCTATGGCTACACCTTC. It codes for CASSGSVEGYGYTF.

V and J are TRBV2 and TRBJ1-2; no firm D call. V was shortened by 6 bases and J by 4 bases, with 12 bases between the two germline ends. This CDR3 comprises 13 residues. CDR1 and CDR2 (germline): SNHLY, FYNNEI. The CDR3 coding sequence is TGTGCCAGCAGCGTAGTCAGGTTCTATGGCTACACCTTC. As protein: CASSVVRFYGYTF.

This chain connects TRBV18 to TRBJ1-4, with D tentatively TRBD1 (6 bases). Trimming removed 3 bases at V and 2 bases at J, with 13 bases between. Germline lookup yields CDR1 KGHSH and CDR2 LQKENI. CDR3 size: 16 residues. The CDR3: CASSPGAGGTNEKLFF. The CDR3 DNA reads TGTGCCAGCTCACCGGGGGCAGGTGGGACTAATGAAAAACTGTTTTTT.

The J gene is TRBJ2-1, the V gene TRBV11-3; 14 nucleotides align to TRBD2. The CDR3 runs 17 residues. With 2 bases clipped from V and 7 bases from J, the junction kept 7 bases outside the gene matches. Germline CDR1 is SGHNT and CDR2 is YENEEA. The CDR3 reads CASSLFGTSGGGNEQFF. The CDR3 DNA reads TGTGCCAGCAGCTTATTCGGGACTAGCGGGGGAGGAAATGAGCAGTTCTTC.

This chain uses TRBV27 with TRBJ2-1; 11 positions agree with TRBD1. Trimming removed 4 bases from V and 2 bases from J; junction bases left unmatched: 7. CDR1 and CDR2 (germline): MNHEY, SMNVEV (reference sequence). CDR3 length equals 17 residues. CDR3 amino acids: CASSSPGTGGTYNEQFF. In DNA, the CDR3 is TGTGCCAGCAGTTCGCCAGGGACAGGGGGGACCTACAATGAGCAGTTCTTC.

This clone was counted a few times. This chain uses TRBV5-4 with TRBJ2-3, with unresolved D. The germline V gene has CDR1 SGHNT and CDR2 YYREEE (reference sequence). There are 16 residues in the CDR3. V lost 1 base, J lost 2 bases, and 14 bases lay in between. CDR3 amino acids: CASSLKTSVNTDTQYF. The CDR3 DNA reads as TGTGCCAGCAGCTTGAAAACCAGCGTTAACACAGATACGCAGTATTTT.

The CDR3 reads CASSVIGAGETQYF. Here the CDR3 DNA reads TGTGCCAGCAGCGTAATAGGGGCGGGGGAGACCCAGTACTTC. This chain joins TRBV9 and TRBJ2-5; possible D gene TRBD2, 6 bases. Germline V gene sequence: CDR1 SGDLS, CDR2 YYNGEE. The ends were cut back, 1 base at V and 5 bases at J, with 12 bases in the middle. The CDR3 totals 14 residues.

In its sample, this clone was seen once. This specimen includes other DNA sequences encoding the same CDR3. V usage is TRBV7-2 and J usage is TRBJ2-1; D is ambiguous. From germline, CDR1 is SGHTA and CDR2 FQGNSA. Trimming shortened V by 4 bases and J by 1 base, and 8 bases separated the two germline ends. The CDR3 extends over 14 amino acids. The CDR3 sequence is CASSSPGSYNEQFF. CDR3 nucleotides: TGTGCCAGCAGCTCGCCCGGGTCCTACAATGAGCAGTTCTTC.

The CDR3 nucleotides are TGTGCCAGCAGCTTAGGGGGCCAGCCCCAGCATTTT. Translation gives CASSLGGQPQHF. The chain links TRBV7-9 to TRBJ1-5; tentative D call: TRBD1 (5 bases). V was pared by 1 base and J by 7 bases, with 5 bases between. From germline, CDR1 is SEHNR and CDR2 FQNEAQ (reference sequence). The CDR3 is made up of 12 amino acids.

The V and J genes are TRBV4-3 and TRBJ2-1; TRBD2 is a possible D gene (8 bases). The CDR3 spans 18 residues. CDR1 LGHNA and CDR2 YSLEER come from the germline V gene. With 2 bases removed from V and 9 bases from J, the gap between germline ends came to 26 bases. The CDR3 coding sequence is TGCGCCAGCAGCCAAAATAGCCCAGGGGGGGGCGCGGGGGGTGAGCAGTTCTTC. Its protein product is CASSQNSPGGGAGGEQFF.

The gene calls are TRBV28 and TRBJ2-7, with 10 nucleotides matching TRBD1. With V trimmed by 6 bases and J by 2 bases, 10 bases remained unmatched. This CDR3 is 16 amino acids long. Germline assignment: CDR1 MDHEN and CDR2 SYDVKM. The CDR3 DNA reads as TGTGCCAGCAGCTCCGCTCCCGGGACAGGGGCCTACGAGCAGTACTTC. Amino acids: CASSSAPGTGAYEQYF.

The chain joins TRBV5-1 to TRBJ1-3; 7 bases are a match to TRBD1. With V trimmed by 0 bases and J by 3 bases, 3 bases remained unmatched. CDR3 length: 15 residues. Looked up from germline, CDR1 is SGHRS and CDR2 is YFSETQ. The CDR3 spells CASSLEGARGNTIYF. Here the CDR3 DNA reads TGCGCCAGCAGCTTGGAGGGGGCGCGTGGAAACACCATATATTTT.

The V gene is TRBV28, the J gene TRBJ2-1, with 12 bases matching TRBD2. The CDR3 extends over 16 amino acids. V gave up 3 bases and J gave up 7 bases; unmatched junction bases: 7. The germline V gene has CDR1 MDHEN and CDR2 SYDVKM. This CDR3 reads CASSFLTSGSENEQFF. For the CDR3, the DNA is TGTGCCAGCAGTTTCTTGACTAGCGGGAGTGAAAATGAGCAGTTCTTC.

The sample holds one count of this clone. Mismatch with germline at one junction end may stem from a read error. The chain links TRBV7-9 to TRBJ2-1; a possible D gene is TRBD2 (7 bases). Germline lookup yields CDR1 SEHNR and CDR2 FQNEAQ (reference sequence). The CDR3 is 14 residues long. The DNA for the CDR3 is TGTGCCAGCAGGTTAGGGGGGGTGGTCAATGAGCAGTTCTTC. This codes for CASRLGGVVNEQFF.

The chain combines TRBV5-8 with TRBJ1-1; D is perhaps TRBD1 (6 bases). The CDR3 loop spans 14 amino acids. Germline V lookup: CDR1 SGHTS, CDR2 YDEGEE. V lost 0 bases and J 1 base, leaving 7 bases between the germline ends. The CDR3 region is CASSLEGENTEAFF. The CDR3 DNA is TGTGCCAGCAGCTTGGAGGGGGAGAACACTGAAGCTTTCTTT. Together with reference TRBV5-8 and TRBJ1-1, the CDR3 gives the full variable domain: EAGVTQSPTHLIKTRGQQATLRCSPISGHTSVYWYQQALGLGLQFLLWYDEGEERNRGNFPPRFSGRQFPNYSSELNVNALELEDSALYLCASSLEGENTEAFFGQGTRLTVV.

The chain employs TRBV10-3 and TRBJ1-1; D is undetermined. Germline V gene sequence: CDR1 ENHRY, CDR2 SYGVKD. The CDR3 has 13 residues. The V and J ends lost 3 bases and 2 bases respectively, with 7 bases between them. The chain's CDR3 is CAISDSTNTEAFF. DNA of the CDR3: TGTGCCATCAGTGATTCAACTAACACTGAAGCTTTCTTT.